Presented here are 7 T cell receptor beta chains from one specimen sequenced in a study of identical twins listed by TCRdb under 2016. Preparation of the library involved 5' RACE. The instrument was an Illumina HiSeq 2000. The raw public reads went through TCRdb reprocessing: fastp at Q25, MiXCR clone calling, in-frame beta chains kept. Rows are combined by CDR3 protein, so each entry shows the most common genes and DNA. The sample table holds 200,000 or so distinct CDR3 sequences, of which roughly 15% were seen once. Clones ranked in the top ten supply around two fifths of the sample. Another study also made use of these data, one on T cells expressing NK-cell markers.

Input material: CD8+ T cells sorted from blood. These TCRs come from a woman between 18 and 29 years old in good health.

This clonotype was seen a few times. V gene TRBV12-3 or TRBV12-4 combines with J gene TRBJ1-2; D remains unclear. The length of the CDR3 is 14 residues. The ends were cut back, 7 bases at V and 4 bases at J, with 16 bases in the middle. In nucleotides, the CDR3 is TGTGCCAGCAACCATCAATTCGCTAGCTATGGCTACACCTTC. Its protein is CASNHQFASYGYTF.

This clonotype was detected only a few times. The rearrangement links TRBV5-1 to TRBJ2-7, with 9 bases identical to TRBD2. The germline V gene has CDR1 SGHRS and CDR2 YFSETQ. The CDR3 is 14 residues long. The V and J ends lost 2 bases and 3 bases, in that order; junction bases with no gene match: 3. The CDR3 sequence is CASSLSGGYYEQYF. As DNA, the CDR3 is TGCGCCAGCAGCTTAAGCGGGGGGTACTACGAGCAGTACTTC.

This clonotype came up a few times. The V and J genes are TRBV2 and TRBJ2-5; TRBD2 matches 10 bases. This CDR3 region has 15 residues. Losses at the gene ends were 6 bases for V and 5 bases for J; bases not matched to a gene: 9. Germline CDR1 is SNHLY and CDR2 is FYNNEI. CDR3 amino acids: CASSPPAGGRETQYF. For the CDR3, the DNA is TGTGCCAGCAGCCCTCCAGCGGGGGGGCGTGAGACCCAGTACTTC.

This clonotype has a handful of counts. V usage is TRBV10-2 and J usage is TRBJ2-1; D is perhaps TRBD2 (5 bases). CDR1 is WSHSY and CDR2 is SAAADI in the germline V gene. Trimming took off 4 bases at V and 5 bases at J, with 15 bases between the two ends. CDR3 length: 15 residues. CDR3 nucleotide sequence: TGCGCCAGCAGTGGAACGAGGGTTTTGGACAATGAGCAGTTCTTC. It is translated as CASSGTRVLDNEQFF.

The chain is built from TRBV7-2 and TRBJ2-7; D possibly matches TRBD1 or TRBD2 (5 bases each). This CDR3 has 15 amino acids. The ends were cut back, 1 base at V and 4 bases at J, with 14 bases in the middle. Germline V lookup: CDR1 SGHTA, CDR2 FQGNSA. The CDR3 loop reads CASSLGGAGPYEQYF. CDR3 DNA sequence: TGTGCCAGCAGCTTAGGAGGGGCAGGCCCATACGAGCAGTACTTC.

This clonotype was detected only a few times. This sequence joins TRBV15 and TRBJ2-7, with unresolved D. Germline V lookup: CDR1 LNHNV, CDR2 YYDKDF (reference sequence). Trimming stripped 0 bases from V and 0 bases from J, with 9 bases between. The CDR3 spans 15 residues. The CDR3 DNA reads as TGTGCCACCAGCAGAGACTTCTCAAGCTCCTACGAGCAGTACTTC. This codes for CATSRDFSSSYEQYF.

This clonotype has more than one count but fewer than ten. The V call is TRBV20-1, the J call TRBJ1-4; 9 bases are shared with TRBD1. V lost 3 bases to trimming and J lost 7 bases; unmatched junction nucleotides: 9. The CDR3 contains 15 residues. The germline V gene encodes CDR1 DFQATT and CDR2 SNEGSKA (reference sequence). CDR3 nucleotide sequence: TGCAGTGCTAGTCTTAGGGACAGGGAAAGTGAAAAACTGTTTTTT. Amino acids: CSASLRDRESEKLFF.